A single sample gave rise to the 4 T cell receptor beta chains below, sequenced in a study of a mutant IDH1 vaccine in newly diagnosed glioma. Antigens of these TCRs are unknown. Regarding time point: week 47, end of study. Vaccination comprised doses that each held 300 ug of mutant IDH1 20-mer peptide, plus topical imiquimod. Measured with immunoSEQ multiplex PCR; TCRdb has only the in-frame clones, and not every one. The sample comprises about 54,000 clones, 80% to 85% of which are singletons, and more than 3% rests with the top ten. Sequences were derived from PBMCs, sampled from a glioma patient whose treatment included an IDH1 peptide vaccine. The receptors originated from a woman in her forties or fifties with glioma.

This clone was counted a few times. The chain uses TRBV5-6 and TRBJ2-1; D is possibly TRBD1 (5 bases). Germline V CDR1 and CDR2: SGHDT, YYEEEE. V was trimmed by 0 bases and J by 8 bases, leaving 21 bases between them. The CDR3 loop spans 17 amino acids. The CDR3 region is CASSLGFRAMGYDEQFF. The CDR3 nucleotides read TGTGCCAGCAGCTTGGGGTTCAGGGCGATGGGTTACGATGAGCAGTTCTTC.

The CDR3 DNA sequence: TGTGCCAGCAGTTCATCGGACCGAGGGAACAATCAGCCCCAGCATTTT. Translation: CASSSSDRGNNQPQHF. This chain links TRBV6-5 with TRBJ1-5, with D uncertain. Trimming stripped 4 bases from V and 3 bases from J, with 16 bases between. This CDR3 spans 16 amino acids. Germline loops: CDR1 MNHEY, CDR2 SVGAGI.

The V gene is TRBV9, the J gene TRBJ1-3; no clear D. Germline lookup yields CDR1 SGDLS and CDR2 YYNGEE. Trimming shortened V by 2 bases and J by 0 bases, and 6 bases separated the two germline ends. The CDR3 contains 14 residues. The CDR3 DNA reads TGTGCCAGCAGCGTTCAAAGCTCTGGAAACACCATATATTTT. Encoded protein: CASSVQSSGNTIYF.

The genes are TRBV15 and TRBJ2-6; D not certain. Trimming cost V 2 bases and J 0 bases, with 5 bases left between them. Germline lookup yields CDR1 LNHNV and CDR2 YYDKDF (reference sequence). The CDR3 covers 15 residues. CDR3 bases: TGTGCCACCAGCAGACGGAGCTCTGGGGCCAACGTCCTGACTTTC. Translating gives CATSRRSSGANVLTF.